A selection of T cell receptor beta chains follows, all from one sample in a study of response to subunit inactivated influenza vaccine. TCRdb recomputed calls from the RT-PCR reads with MiXCR, one row per CDR3 protein. The sample consists of about 500,000 distinct CDR3 sequences, more than 15% of them appearing once. The sample in question was CD4+ T cells sorted from PBMCs, obtained roughly 24 months after vaccination. Receptors were obtained from a man aged 45-69 years who received an inactivated influenza vaccine. CDR3s leave out the opening cysteine and the closing phenylalanine or tryptophan.

v_call: TRBV12-3/TRBV12-4; cdr3_aa: ASSWGGGGNEQF
v_call: TRBV20-1; cdr3_aa: SARAVRYNVDEQF
v_call: TRBV7-9; cdr3_aa: ASRTTGLGNTIY
v_call: TRBV10-3; cdr3_aa: AISEWQGADNEQF
v_call: TRBV20-1; cdr3_aa: SARGAGWFSGELF
v_call: TRBV12-3/TRBV12-4; cdr3_aa: ASSLRRGGNTGELF
v_call: TRBV28; cdr3_aa: ASSLVRANYGYT
v_call: TRBV20-1; cdr3_aa: SARGARKNYNEQF
v_call: TRBV5-1; cdr3_aa: ASSFGGSNTGELF
v_call: TRBV4-3; cdr3_aa: ASSQDPQTAYHT
v_call: TRBV5-1; cdr3_aa: ASSLAGTGDTDTQY
v_call: TRBV20-1; cdr3_aa: SARNPTGSYEQY
v_call: TRBV5-1; cdr3_aa: ASSRDRGQAGELF